This T cell receptor (beta chain) was captured in a study of T cell changes during pregnancy in multiple sclerosis. Assay used: immunoSEQ multiplex PCR; TCRdb lists only in-frame clones, some missing. The table includes over 55,000 clones, approximately 87% detected once. The J segment lost 9 bases and the V segment lost 4 bases, leaving 10 bases of the junction unmatched. The germline V gene encodes CDR1 SGHRS and CDR2 YFSETQ. This CDR3 has 15 amino acids. This receptor was taken from a human donor whose cells served as feeder cells for cultures in a pregnancy study. V gene TRBV5-1 combines with J gene TRBJ1-6; 7 bases fit TRBD1. Sequencing was carried out using peripheral blood from another person, used as feeder cells. The CDR3 here is CASSTSGTEFSPLHF. DNA for the CDR3: TGCGCCAGCAGCACCTCCGGGACAGAATTTTCACCCCTCCACTTT.